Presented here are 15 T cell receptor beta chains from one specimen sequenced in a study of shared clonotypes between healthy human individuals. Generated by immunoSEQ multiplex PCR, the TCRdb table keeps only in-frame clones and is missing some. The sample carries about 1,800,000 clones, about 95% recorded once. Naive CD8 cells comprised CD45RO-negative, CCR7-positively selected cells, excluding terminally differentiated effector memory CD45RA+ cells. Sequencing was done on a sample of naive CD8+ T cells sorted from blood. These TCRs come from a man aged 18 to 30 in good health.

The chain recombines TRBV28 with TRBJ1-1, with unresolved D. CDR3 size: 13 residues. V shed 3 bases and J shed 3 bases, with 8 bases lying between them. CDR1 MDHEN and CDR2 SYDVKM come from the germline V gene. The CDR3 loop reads CASSFKVDTEAFF. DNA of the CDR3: TGTGCCAGCAGTTTCAAGGTAGACACTGAAGCTTTCTTT.

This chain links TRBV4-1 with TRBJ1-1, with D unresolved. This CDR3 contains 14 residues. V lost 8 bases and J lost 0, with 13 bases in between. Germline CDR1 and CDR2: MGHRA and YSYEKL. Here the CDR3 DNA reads TGCGCCAGCGCACATAATACGATGAACACTGAAGCTTTCTTT. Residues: CASAHNTMNTEAFF.

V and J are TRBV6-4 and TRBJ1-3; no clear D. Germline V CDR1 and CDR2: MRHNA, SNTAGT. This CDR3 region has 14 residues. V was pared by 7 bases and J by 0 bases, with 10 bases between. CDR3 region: CASITRRSGNTIYF. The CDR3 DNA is TGTGCCAGCATTACACGTCGCTCTGGAAACACCATATATTTT.

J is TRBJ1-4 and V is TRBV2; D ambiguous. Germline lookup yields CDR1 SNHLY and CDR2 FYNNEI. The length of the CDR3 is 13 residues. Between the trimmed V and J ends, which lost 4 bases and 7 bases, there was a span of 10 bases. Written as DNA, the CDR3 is TGTGCCAGCAGTGTGTTCACCGGTGAAAAACTGTTTTTT. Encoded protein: CASSVFTGEKLFF.

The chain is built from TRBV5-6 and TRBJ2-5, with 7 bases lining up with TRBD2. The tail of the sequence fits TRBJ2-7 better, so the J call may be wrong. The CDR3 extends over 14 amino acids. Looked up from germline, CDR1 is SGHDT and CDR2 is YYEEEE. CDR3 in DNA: TGTGCCAGCAGCTTAAGCGGGAACTCCTACGAGCAGTACTTC. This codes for CASSLSGNSYEQYF.

The CDR3 sequence is CASTRGSGDTQYF. DNA for the CDR3: TGCGCCAGCACCCGGGGTAGCGGAGATACGCAGTATTTT. The V and J genes are TRBV10-1 and TRBJ2-3; D is possibly TRBD2 (6 bases). Per the germline V gene, CDR1 is WNHNN and CDR2 is SYGVQD (reference sequence). Deletions cut 7 bases from V and 5 bases from J, with 13 bases between. The CDR3 sequence is 13 residues long.

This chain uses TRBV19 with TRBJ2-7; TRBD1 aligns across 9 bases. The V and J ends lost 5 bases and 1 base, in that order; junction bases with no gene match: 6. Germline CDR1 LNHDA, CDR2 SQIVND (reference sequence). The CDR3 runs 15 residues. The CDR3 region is CASSAPGTGSYEQYF. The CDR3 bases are TGTGCCAGTAGTGCTCCCGGGACAGGGTCCTACGAGCAGTACTTC.

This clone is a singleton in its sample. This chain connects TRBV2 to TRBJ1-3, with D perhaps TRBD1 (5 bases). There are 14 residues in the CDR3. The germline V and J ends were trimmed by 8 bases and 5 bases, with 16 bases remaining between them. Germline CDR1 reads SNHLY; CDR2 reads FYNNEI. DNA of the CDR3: TGTGCCAGCTTGGCGGGACGATCGAGAAACACCATATATTTT. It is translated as CASLAGRSRNTIYF.

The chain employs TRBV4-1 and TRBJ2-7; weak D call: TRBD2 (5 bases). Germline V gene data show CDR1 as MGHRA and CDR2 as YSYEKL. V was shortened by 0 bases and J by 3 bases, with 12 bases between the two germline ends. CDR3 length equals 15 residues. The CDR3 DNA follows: TGCGCCAGCAGCCAAGAAACGGACTCAGGCTACGAGCAGTACTTC. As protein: CASSQETDSGYEQYF.

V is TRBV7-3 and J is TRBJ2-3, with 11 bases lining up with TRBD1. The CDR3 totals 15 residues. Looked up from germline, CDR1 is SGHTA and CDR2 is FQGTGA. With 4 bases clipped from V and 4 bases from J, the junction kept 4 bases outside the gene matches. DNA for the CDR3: TGTGCCAGCAGCTACGGACAGGGGGCCTCAGATACGCAGTATTTT. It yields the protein CASSYGQGASDTQYF.

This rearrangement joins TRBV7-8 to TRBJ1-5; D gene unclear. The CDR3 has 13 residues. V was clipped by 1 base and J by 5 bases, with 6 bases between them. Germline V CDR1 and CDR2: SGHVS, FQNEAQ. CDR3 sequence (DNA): TGTGCCAGCAGCTTAGAGGGCCATCAGCCCCAGCATTTT. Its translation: CASSLEGHQPQHF.

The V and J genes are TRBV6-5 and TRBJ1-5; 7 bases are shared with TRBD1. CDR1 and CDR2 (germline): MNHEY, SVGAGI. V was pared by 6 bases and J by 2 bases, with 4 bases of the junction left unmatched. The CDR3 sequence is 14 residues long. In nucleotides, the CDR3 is TGTGCCAGCAGGCCCGGGACAGGCAATCAGCCCCAGCATTTT. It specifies CASRPGTGNQPQHF.

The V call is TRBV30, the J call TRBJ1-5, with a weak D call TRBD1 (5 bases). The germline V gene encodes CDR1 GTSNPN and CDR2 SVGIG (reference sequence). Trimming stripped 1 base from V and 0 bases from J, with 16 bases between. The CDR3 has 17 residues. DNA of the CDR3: TGTGCCTGGAGTGATGGGGGAGGGACGGTTAGCAATCAGCCCCAGCATTTT. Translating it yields CAWSDGGGTVSNQPQHF.

The DNA of the CDR3 is TGTGCCAGCAGTTTTACAGGATACCAAGAGACCCAGTACTTC. This translates into CASSFTGYQETQYF. This chain uses TRBV11-1 with TRBJ2-5; a possible D gene is TRBD1 (5 bases). Trimming cost V 6 bases and J 0 bases, with 11 bases left between them. The germline V gene has CDR1 SGHAT and CDR2 FQDESV (reference sequence). The CDR3 totals 14 residues.

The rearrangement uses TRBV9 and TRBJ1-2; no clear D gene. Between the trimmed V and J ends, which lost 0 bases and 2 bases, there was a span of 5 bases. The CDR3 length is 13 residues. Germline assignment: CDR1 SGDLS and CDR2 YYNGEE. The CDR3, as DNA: TGTGCCAGCAGCGTAGAACAGAACTATGGCTACACCTTC. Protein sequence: CASSVEQNYGYTF.